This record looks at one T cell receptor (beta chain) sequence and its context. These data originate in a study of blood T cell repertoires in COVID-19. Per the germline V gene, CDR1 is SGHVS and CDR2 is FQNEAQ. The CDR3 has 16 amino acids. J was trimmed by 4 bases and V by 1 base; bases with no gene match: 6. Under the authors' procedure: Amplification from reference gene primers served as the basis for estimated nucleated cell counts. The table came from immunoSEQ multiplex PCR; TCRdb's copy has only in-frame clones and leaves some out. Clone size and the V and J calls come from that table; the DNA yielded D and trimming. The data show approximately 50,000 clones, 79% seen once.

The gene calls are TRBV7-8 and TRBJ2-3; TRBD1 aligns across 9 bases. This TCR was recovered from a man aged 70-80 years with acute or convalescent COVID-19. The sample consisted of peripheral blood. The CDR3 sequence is CASSLVTGQGADTQYF. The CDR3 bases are TGTGCCAGCAGCTTAGTAACGGGACAGGGCGCAGATACGCAGTATTTT. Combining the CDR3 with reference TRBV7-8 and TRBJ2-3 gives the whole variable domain GAGVSQSPRYKVAKRGQDVALRCDPISGHVSLFWYQQALGQGPEFLTYFQNEAQLDKSGLPSDRFFAERPEGSVSTLKIQRTQQEDSAVYLCASSLVTGQGADTQYFGPGTRLTVL.